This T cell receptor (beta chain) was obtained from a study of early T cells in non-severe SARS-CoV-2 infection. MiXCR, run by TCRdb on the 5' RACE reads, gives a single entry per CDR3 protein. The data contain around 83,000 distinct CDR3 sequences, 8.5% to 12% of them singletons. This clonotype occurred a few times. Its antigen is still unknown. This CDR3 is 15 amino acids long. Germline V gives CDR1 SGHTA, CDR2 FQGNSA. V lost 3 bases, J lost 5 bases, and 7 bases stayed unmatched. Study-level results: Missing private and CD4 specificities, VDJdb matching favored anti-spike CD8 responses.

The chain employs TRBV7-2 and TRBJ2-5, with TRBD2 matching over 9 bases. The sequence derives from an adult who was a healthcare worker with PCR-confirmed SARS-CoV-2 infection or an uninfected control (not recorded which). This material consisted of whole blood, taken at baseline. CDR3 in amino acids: CASSFSGLAAETQYF. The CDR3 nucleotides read TGTGCCAGCAGCTTTTCGGGACTAGCAGCTGAGACCCAGTACTTC.